Sequencing of this T cell receptor (beta chain) was carried out in a study of T cells after yellow fever vaccination. A process of 5'RACE template switching, which added a universal primer site and UMIs, was used to make TCR cDNA. A single record per CDR3 protein comes from TCRdb applying MiXCR to the 5' RACE reads. The data hold a few hundred thousand distinct CDR3 sequences, with 3% to 4.5% observed a single time. This clonotype has ten or more counts. Its specificity is not known. The study, taken as a whole, reports: Reappearing after the booster were most of the clones from primary vaccination (roughly 96% CD4, around 88% CD8). The appearance of a small share of clonotypes in both CD4 and CD8 compartments was observed. From the bulk population, abundant clonotypes could contaminate and appear within FACS-sorted repertoires.

The V end was cut by 0 bases, the J end by 8 bases, with 8 bases between. The length of the CDR3 is 12 residues. The germline V gene encodes CDR1 SGHRS and CDR2 YFSETQ. Sequences were derived from PBMCs, sampled on the day of the yellow fever booster vaccination. The rearrangement links TRBV5-1 to TRBJ1-2, with unresolved D. This clonotype originated in a man aged 18 to 29 who received the YFV17D yellow fever vaccine. The CDR3 reads CASSLDKEGYTF. The CDR3 nucleotides are TGCGCCAGCAGCTTGGACAAGGAAGGCTACACCTTC.